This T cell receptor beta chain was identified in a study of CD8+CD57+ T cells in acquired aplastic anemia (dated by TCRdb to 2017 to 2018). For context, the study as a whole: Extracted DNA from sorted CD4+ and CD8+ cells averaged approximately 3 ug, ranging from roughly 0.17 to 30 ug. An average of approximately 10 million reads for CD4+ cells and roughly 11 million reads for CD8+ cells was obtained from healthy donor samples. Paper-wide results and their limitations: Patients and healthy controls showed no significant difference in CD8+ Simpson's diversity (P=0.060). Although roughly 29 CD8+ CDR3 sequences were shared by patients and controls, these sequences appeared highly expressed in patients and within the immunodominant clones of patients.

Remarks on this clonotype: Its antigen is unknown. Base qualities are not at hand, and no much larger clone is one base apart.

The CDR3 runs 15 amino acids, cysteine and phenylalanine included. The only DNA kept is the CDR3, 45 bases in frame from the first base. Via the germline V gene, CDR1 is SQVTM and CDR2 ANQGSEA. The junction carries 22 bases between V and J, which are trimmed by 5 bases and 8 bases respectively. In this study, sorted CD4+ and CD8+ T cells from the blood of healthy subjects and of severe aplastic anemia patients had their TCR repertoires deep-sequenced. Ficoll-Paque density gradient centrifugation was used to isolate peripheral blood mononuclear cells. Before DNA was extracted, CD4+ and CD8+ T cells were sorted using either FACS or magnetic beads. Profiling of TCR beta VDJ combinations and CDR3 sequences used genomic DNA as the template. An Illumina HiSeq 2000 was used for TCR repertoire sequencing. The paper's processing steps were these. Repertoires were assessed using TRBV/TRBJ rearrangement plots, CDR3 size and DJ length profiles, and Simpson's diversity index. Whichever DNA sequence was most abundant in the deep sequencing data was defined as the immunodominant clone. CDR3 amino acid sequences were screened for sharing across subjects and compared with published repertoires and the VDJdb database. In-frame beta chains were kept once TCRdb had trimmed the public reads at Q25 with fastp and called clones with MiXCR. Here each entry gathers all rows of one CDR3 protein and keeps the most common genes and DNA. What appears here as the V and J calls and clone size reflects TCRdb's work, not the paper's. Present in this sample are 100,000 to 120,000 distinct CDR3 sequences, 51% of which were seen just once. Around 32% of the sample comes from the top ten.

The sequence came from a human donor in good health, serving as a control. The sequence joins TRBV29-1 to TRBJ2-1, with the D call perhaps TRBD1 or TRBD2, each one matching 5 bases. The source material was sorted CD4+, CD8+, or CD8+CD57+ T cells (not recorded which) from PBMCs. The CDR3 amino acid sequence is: CSVPVVGTLRDEQFF. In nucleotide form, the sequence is TGCAGCGTTCCCGTGGTAGGGACCCTTAGGGATGAGCAGTTCTTC.